These 13 T cell receptor beta chains came from one sample sequenced in a study of CD8 T cells in Susac syndrome. Reverse transcription of roughly 0.5 to 1 ug RNA was carried out with random hexamers. TCRdb re-analysed the immunoSEQ multiplex PCR reads in MiXCR, keeping a single row per CDR3 protein. The sample lists more than 150,000 distinct CDR3 sequences; approximately 96% were seen once. The sample consisted of CD4+ T cells from PBMCs. These receptor sequences come from a human donor in good health.

The chain links TRBV3-1 to TRBJ1-2; maybe TRBD1 (6 bases). From germline, CDR1 is LGHDT and CDR2 YNNKEL (reference sequence). The V gene lost 3 bases and the J gene lost 6 bases, with 8 bases spanning the gap. This CDR3 is built from 12 residues. CDR3 DNA sequence: TGTGCCAGCAGCCAGAGGACAGATGGCTACACCTTC. Translated, it gives CASSQRTDGYTF.

The chain joins TRBV5-6 to TRBJ2-1; a possible D gene is TRBD1 (5 bases). CDR1 SGHDT and CDR2 YYEEEE come from the germline V gene. There are 15 residues in the CDR3. Deletions cut 0 bases from V and 4 bases from J, with 11 bases between. The CDR3 loop is CASSLGGHRYNEQFF. In DNA, the CDR3 is TGTGCCAGCAGCTTGGGCGGACACCGGTACAATGAGCAGTTCTTC.

The chain employs TRBV7-8 and TRBJ2-2; D might be TRBD1 (5 bases). The CDR3 runs 14 residues. Germline V gives CDR1 SGHVS, CDR2 FQNEAQ. The ends were cut back, 3 bases at V and 4 bases at J, with 9 bases in the middle. CDR3 sequence reads: CASSFYRGTGELFF. CDR3 DNA sequence: TGTGCCAGCAGCTTTTATAGGGGCACCGGGGAGCTGTTTTTT.

The chain links TRBV12-3 or TRBV12-4 to TRBJ1-5; maybe TRBD1 (6 bases). The V and J ends lost 4 bases and 0 bases respectively, with 19 bases between them. The CDR3 covers 18 residues. CDR3 sequence: CASSSGGGRADSNQPQHF. For the CDR3, the DNA is TGTGCCAGCAGTTCCGGCGGGGGGCGAGCGGATAGCAATCAGCCCCAGCATTTT.

CDR3: CARQRVQYF. DNA of the CDR3: TGCGCCAGGCAGAGAGTGCAGTATTTT. The chain combines TRBV23-1 with TRBJ2-3; D call uncertain. TRBV23-1 is annotated as an ORF whose role is uncertain. This CDR3 is 9 amino acids long. Trimming removed 9 bases at V and 11 bases at J, with 9 bases between.

V gene TRBV29-1 combines with J gene TRBJ1-1; D is unclear. CDR1 and CDR2 from the germline V gene are SQVTM and ANQGSEA. There are 13 residues in the CDR3. V lost 7 bases, J lost 6 bases, and 18 bases lay in between. The CDR3 region has the DNA TGCAGCGCCTCGACGGCAGGTACGCCTGAAGCTTTCTTT. Translated, it gives CSASTAGTPEAFF.

This rearrangement joins TRBV20-1 to TRBJ1-5, with D maybe TRBD1 (6 bases). The germline V gene encodes CDR1 DFQATT and CDR2 SNEGSKA (reference sequence). The CDR3 is 12 amino acids. The ends were cut back, 0 bases at V and 11 bases at J, with 11 bases in the middle. The CDR3 loop reads CSARDGTWAQHF. CDR3 nucleotide sequence: TGCAGTGCTAGAGACGGGACATGGGCCCAGCATTTT.

V usage is TRBV6-6 and J usage is TRBJ2-1; 10 bases align to TRBD2. This CDR3 is built from 14 residues. The germline V gene has CDR1 MNHNY and CDR2 SVGAGI (reference sequence). V was pared by 5 bases and J by 7 bases, with 5 bases of the junction left unmatched. The CDR3 sequence: CASSLAGVGNEQFF. CDR3 in DNA: TGTGCCAGCAGTCTAGCGGGGGTTGGGAATGAGCAGTTCTTC.

The chain recombines TRBV3-1 with TRBJ1-5, with D unclear. Trimming took off 2 bases at V and 1 base at J, with 15 bases between the two ends. This CDR3 region has 17 residues. CDR1 and CDR2 (germline): LGHDT, YNNKEL (reference sequence). CDR3 region: CASSQSIGGRSNQPQHF. DNA for the CDR3: TGTGCCAGCAGCCAAAGCATCGGAGGTAGAAGCAATCAGCCCCAGCATTTT.

The chain links TRBV4-2 to TRBJ2-2; 11 bases line up with TRBD2. Germline V gene lookup returns CDR1 LGHNA and CDR2 YNFKEQ. V dropped 2 bases and J dropped 5; count of bases not matched to a gene: 7. This CDR3 has 17 amino acids. CDR3 in DNA: TGTGCCAGCAGCCAACCGGGACTAGCGGACGGTACCGGGGAGCTGTTTTTT. This gives the protein CASSQPGLADGTGELFF.

The chain is built from TRBV4-1 and TRBJ2-3; D call uncertain. Germline lookup yields CDR1 MGHRA and CDR2 YSYEKL. This CDR3 contains 14 residues. V dropped 4 bases and J dropped 8 bases, with 16 bases sitting between them. The CDR3 protein is CASSLNVEDSTQYF. Here the CDR3 DNA reads TGCGCCAGCAGCCTAAACGTCGAGGATTCTACGCAGTATTTT.

This sequence joins TRBV6-2 or TRBV6-3 and TRBJ1-6; no reliable D call. The CDR3 is made up of 14 amino acids. CDR1 MNHEY and CDR2 SVGEGT come from the germline V gene. The V end was cut by 10 bases, the J end by 8 bases, with 18 bases between. In DNA, the CDR3 is TGTGCCACCGCCTTCCGAGCCCGACATTCACCCCTCCACTTT. Its translation: CATAFRARHSPLHF.

The chain joins TRBV29-1 to TRBJ2-1, with D uncertain. CDR3 length: 16 residues. Germline CDR1 and CDR2: SQVTM and ANQGSEA. Trimming took 6 bases from V and 6 from J, leaving 24 bases between them. The CDR3 reads CSVAPGWGMTSNEQFF. CDR3 DNA: TGCAGCGTAGCCCCCGGTTGGGGTATGACCTCCAATGAGCAGTTCTTC.